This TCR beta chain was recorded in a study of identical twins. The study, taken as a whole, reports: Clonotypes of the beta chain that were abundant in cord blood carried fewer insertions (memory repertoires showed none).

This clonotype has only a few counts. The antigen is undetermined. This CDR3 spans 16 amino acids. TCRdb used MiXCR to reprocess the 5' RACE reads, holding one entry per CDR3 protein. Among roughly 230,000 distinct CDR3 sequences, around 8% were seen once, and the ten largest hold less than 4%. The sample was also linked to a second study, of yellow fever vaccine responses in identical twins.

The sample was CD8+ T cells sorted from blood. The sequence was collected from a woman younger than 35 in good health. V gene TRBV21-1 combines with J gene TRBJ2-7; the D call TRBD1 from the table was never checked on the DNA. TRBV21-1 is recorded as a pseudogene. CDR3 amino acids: CASSNGGRQGVNEQYF. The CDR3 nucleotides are TGTGCCAGCAGCAACGGCGGGCGACAGGGGGTCAACGAGCAGTACTTC.